This entry is about one T cell receptor beta chain. Its cognate antigen is unknown. With V trimmed by 0 bases and J by 4 bases, 5 bases remained unmatched. The CDR3 is 16 residues long. Germline CDR1 KGHSH, CDR2 LQKENI. Measured with immunoSEQ multiplex PCR; TCRdb has only the in-frame clones, and not every one. The profile shows some 150,000 clones, roughly nine tenths of them singletons. The data derive from a study of T cell responses to AZD1222 COVID-19 vaccine. Points from the study as a whole: Scientists sampled the repertoires only once the peak T cell response had passed. Females outnumbered males among donors, who were mostly white British; clonal diversity was possibly underestimated.

The sequence came from an adult who had recovered from COVID-19. The sample consisted of peripheral blood, taken after recovery from COVID-19. V and J are TRBV18 and TRBJ2-7; 11 bases map to TRBD1. The CDR3 DNA is TGTGCCAGCTCACCACCTGGGACAGGGGGTGGGTACGAGCAGTACTTC. This sequence encodes CASSPPGTGGGYEQYF.